The sequence of this T cell receptor (beta chain) was determined in a study of T-cell reconstitution after alpha-beta-depleted transplantation in children. Molecular barcoding with unique molecular identifiers was used for the TCRbeta library. Each CDR3 protein gets one entry after TCRdb re-called the PCR reads with MiXCR. The sample has approximately 400,000 distinct CDR3 sequences, around 9.9% seen once. Germline V gives CDR1 SGHTA, CDR2 FQGNSA. J lost 6 bases, V lost 6 bases, and 11 bases had no gene match. The CDR3 runs 15 residues. The rearrangement links TRBV7-2 to TRBJ2-3; 8 bases agree with TRBD2. Sequenced here: PBMCs from the stem cell graft donor, sampled from the stem cell graft. The sequence came from a human donor who donated a stem cell graft to a child with acute myeloid leukemia. As DNA, the CDR3 is TGTGCCAGCAGTCCCGGCGGGAGGTCAGCGGATACGCAGTATTTT. Amino acids: CASSPGGRSADTQYF.